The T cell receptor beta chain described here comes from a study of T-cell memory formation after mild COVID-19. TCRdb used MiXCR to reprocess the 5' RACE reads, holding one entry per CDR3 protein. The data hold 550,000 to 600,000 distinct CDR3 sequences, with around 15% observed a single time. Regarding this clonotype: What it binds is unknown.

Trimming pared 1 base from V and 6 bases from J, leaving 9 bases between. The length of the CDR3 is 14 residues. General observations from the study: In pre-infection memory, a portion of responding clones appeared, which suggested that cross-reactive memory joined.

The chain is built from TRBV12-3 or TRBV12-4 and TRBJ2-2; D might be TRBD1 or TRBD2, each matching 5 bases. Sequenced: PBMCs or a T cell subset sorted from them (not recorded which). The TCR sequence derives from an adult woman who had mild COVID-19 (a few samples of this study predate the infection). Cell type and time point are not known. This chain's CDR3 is CASSLGGAAGELFF. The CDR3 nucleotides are TGTGCCAGCAGTTTAGGAGGGGCTGCCGGGGAGCTGTTTTTT.